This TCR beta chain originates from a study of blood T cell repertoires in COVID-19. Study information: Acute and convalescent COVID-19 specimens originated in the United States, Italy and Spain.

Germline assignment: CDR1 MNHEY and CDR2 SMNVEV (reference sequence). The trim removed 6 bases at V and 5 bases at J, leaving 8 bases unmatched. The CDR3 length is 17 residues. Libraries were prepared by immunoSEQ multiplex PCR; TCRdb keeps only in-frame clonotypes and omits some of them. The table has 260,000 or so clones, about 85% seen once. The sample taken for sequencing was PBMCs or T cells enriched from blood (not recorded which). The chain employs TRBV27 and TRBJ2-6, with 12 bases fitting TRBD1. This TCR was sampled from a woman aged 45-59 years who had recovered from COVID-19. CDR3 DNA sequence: TGTGCCAGCAGCCCTGGGGGACAGGGGGCCTGGGCCAACGTCCTGACTTTC. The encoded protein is CASSPGGQGAWANVLTF. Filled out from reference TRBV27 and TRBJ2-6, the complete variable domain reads EAQVTQNPRYLITVTGKKLTVTCSQNMNHEYMSWYRQDPGLGLRQIYYSMNVEVTDKGDVPEGYKVSRKEKRNFPLILESPSPNQTSLYFCASSPGGQGAWANVLTFGAGSRLTVL.